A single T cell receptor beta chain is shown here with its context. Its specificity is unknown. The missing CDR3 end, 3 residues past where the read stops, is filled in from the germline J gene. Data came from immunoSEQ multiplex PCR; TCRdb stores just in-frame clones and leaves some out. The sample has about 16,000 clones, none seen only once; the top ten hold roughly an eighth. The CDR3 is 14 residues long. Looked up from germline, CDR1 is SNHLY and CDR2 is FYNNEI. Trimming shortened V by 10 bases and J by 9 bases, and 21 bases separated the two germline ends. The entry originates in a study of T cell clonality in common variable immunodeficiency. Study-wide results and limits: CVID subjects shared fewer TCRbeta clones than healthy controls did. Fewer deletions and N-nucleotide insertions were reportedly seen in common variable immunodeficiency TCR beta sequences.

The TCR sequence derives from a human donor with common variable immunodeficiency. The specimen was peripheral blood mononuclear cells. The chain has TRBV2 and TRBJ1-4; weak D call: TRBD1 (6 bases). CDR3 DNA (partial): TGTGCCACCTCGTCCGGGACATCAGACAAAAAA. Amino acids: CATSSGTSDKK. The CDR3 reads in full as CATSSGTSDKKLFF.